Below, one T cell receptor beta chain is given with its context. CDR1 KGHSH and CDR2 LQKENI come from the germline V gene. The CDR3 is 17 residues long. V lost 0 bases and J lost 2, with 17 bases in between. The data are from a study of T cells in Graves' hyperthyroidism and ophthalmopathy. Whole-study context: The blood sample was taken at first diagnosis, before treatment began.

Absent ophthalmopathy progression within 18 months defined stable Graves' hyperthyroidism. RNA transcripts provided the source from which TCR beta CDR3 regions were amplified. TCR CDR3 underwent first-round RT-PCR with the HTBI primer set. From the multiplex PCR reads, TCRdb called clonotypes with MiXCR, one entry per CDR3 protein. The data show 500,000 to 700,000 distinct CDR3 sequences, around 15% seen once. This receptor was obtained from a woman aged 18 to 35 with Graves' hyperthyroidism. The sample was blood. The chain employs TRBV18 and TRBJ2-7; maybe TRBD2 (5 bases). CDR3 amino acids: CASSPPSGPSAAYEQYF. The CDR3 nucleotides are TGTGCCAGCTCACCACCGTCAGGTCCCTCAGCGGCCTACGAGCAGTACTTC.